This TCR beta chain was retrieved from a study of blood T cell repertoires in COVID-19 (dated by TCRdb to 2019 to 2021). About the investigation overall: Samples from collaborators originated in the United States, Italy and Spain and spanned both the acute and convalescent phases of COVID-19. The samples were drawn from two sources: the first 160 participants of the ongoing ImmuneRACE study, and 1,254 subjects contributed by 6 global collaborators. A de-identified subject ID, COVID-19 status, age in years and sex were almost always included in the sample metadata. The repertoires were released in a freely available public database meant as a resource for research on the immune response to SARS-CoV-2. Where available, HLA class I and class II types were obtained from metadata supplied by the sample provider rather than from assay-based typing. Subjects who had been exposed to COVID-19, were actively infected with it, or had recovered from it provided the deeply sampled blood TCRbeta repertoires that made up the dataset. The prospective study material was composed of cDNA or gDNA derived from T cells, B-cell-depleted T cells, or PBMCs. The full study reports these points: Clinical and demographic metadata were provided uncurated, with the amount varying by source and participant.

Enrolling through a virtual design, the prospective study's participants ranged in age from roughly 18 to 95 years and lived across roughly 24 United States geographic areas. Cohort assignment in the prospective study relied on participant-reported clinical history from a screening survey and a study questionnaire. Recovered participants in ImmuneRACE Cohort 3 were defined as having two consecutive negative NP/OP PCR tests, clearance from a healthcare professional, or resolution of symptoms. Mobile phlebotomists in the prospective study collected whole blood, serum and a nasopharyngeal or oropharyngeal swab from every participant. Prospective study participants could optionally give additional blood draws and questionnaires over an approximately two-month period. Blood samples from the prospective study were shipped frozen or at room temperature prior to DNA extraction. TCRbeta CDR3 regions were amplified from genomic DNA using the immunoSEQ Assay, a bias-controlled multiplex PCR. The source study handled its data this way. The number of nucleated cells in each sample was estimated by amplification of reference gene primers within the assay. Sequence reads were collapsed and filtered to measure the absolute abundance of every unique TCRbeta CDR3 rearrangement. For each sample, productive Simpson clonality was calculated by taking the square root of Simpson's diversity index across productive rearrangements. The table was pulled from immuneACCESS by TCRdb, which kept in-frame rearrangements only. Such tables lose some clones; where checked, under half of the loss comes from unresolved V genes, and the rest has no known cause. V and J calls and clone size come straight from that table; D and trimming were deduced from the DNA. Across this sample there are approximately 200,000 clones, with approximately 81% seen only once. The biggest ten clones account for over 15% of the sample.

As concerns this clone: It lacks a known antigen. Base quality data are lacking; no much larger clone is found one base away.

The sequence was collected from a man aged 40-50 years who had recovered from COVID-19. The material sequenced was PBMCs or T cells enriched from blood (not recorded which).

The nucleotides read TGCGCCAGCAGCCACAAAGGTACAGGGGTAGACCCCGAAGAGACCCAGTACTTC. Protein translation: CASSHKGTGVDPEETQYF. The chain is made from TRBV4-1 and TRBJ2-5, and 7 bases in between align with TRBD1. The CDR3 goes from the cysteine to the phenylalanine over 18 residues. Only CDR3 DNA remains: 54 bases, in frame from the first base. The germline V gene gives CDR1 as MGHRA and CDR2 as YSYEKL. Relative to germline, V is missing 3 bases and J is missing 3 bases, with 16 bases of the junction outside any gene match.